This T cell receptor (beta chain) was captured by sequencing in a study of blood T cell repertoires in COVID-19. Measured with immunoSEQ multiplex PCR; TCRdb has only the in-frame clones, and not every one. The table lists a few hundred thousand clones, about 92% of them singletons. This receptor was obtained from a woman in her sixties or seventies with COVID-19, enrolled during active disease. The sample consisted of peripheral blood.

CDR3 in amino acids: CASSLLGDSPLHF. The CDR3 DNA reads TGTGCCAGCAGTTTGTTGGGAGATTCACCCCTCCACTTT. V gene TRBV12-3 or TRBV12-4 combines with J gene TRBJ1-6; D call uncertain. CDR3 length: 13 residues. V was trimmed by 3 bases and J by 8 bases, leaving 8 bases between them.